One and the same sample provided the 9 T cell receptor beta chains below, sequenced in a study of beta chain bispecific antibodies for T cell cancers. No cognate antigen is known for these TCRs. One entry per CDR3 protein results from TCRdb running MiXCR on the 5' RACE reads. The sample includes several thousand distinct CDR3 sequences, 2.2% of them seen just once. Expansion lasted two to four days, with either anti-CD3 antibody OKT3 or CD3/CD28 beads. Whole-study results and caveats: Most targeted TRBV signal came from the leukemia cell line cells, not normal T cells.

Specimen: T cells from a healthy donor cultured with Jurkat leukemia cells, collected from a culture containing an anti-CD19 bispecific antibody. The receptors here all came from a human donor in good health. Some clones in this sample may be carry-over from other donors' samples.

This clonotype was seen at least ten times. This chain uses TRBV19 with TRBJ2-1; 10 bases agree with TRBD2. The CDR3 loop spans 15 amino acids. The ends lost 3 bases at V and 6 bases at J; junction bases unmatched: 5. Germline V gene lookup returns CDR1 LNHDA and CDR2 SQIVND (reference sequence). The CDR3 DNA is TGTGCCAGTAGTATCCTAGCGGGGGCGGGCAATGAGCAGTTCTTC. Amino acid sequence: CASSILAGAGNEQFF.

This clonotype was detected ten times or more. V gene TRBV27 combines with J gene TRBJ1-1, with 9 bases matching TRBD1. The CDR3 loop spans 17 amino acids. J gave up 1 base and V 5 bases, and 11 bases lay outside the gene matches. Germline CDR1 is MNHEY and CDR2 is SMNVEV (reference sequence). This CDR3 is CASSMTGGWGTNTEAFF. The CDR3 bases are TGTGCCAGCAGTATGACAGGGGGATGGGGCACGAACACTGAAGCTTTCTTT.

This clonotype has at least ten counts. This chain uses TRBV27 with TRBJ2-2; TRBD1 agrees at 9 bases. This CDR3 has 17 amino acids. The V gene's germline CDR1 is MNHEY and CDR2 SMNVEV (reference sequence). The ends lost 3 bases at V and 2 bases at J; junction bases unmatched: 7. CDR3 sequence: CASSFWATGGNTGELFF. For the CDR3, the DNA is TGTGCCAGCAGTTTTTGGGCGACAGGGGGTAACACCGGGGAGCTGTTTTTT.

The sample holds many counts of this clonotype. The chain recombines TRBV4-1 with TRBJ1-5, with D hard to call. This CDR3 has 15 residues. Trimming removed 5 bases from V and 0 bases from J, with 11 bases in between. Per the germline V gene, CDR1 is MGHRA and CDR2 is YSYEKL. The CDR3 nucleotides are TGCGCCAGCAGCGACGGGAGGATTAGCAATCAGCCCCAGCATTTT. Translating it yields CASSDGRISNQPQHF.

This clonotype was seen ten or more times. The chain has TRBV7-2 and TRBJ1-6; TRBD1 might be the D (5 bases). V lost 2 bases and J 1 base, leaving 15 bases between the germline ends. From germline, CDR1 is SGHTA and CDR2 FQGNSA. The CDR3 spans 18 residues. CDR3 nucleotide sequence: TGTGCCAGCAGCTTATCTATCGGCGGGGGATCCTATAATTCACCCCTCCACTTT. Its protein product is CASSLSIGGGSYNSPLHF.

This clonotype has ten or more counts. V gene TRBV12-3 or TRBV12-4 combines with J gene TRBJ2-3; TRBD1 agrees at 7 bases. This CDR3 comprises 14 residues. The V gene end was trimmed by 10 bases and the J gene end by 2 bases; junction bases not matched to a gene: 9. The chain's CDR3 is CATGHRGTTDTQYF. In DNA, the CDR3 is TGTGCCACAGGTCACAGGGGAACCACAGATACGCAGTATTTT.

This clonotype was recorded many times. The V call is TRBV5-1, the J call TRBJ2-5; no reliable D call. CDR1 is SGHRS and CDR2 is YFSETQ in the germline V gene. V lost 6 bases and J lost 0, with 3 bases in between. This CDR3 is built from 11 residues. The CDR3 DNA reads as TGCGCCAGCAAGAACCAAGAGACCCAGTACTTC. Its translation: CASKNQETQYF.

This clonotype was counted many times. The chain is built from TRBV5-1 and TRBJ2-3; TRBD2 aligns across 9 bases. After removal of 3 bases from V and 1 base from J, the junction contained 3 bases not matched to a gene. The CDR3 consists of 15 residues. From germline, CDR1 is SGHRS and CDR2 YFSETQ. CDR3 residues: CASSSKRGGTDTQYF. The CDR3, as DNA: TGCGCCAGCAGCTCAAAGCGGGGGGGCACAGATACGCAGTATTTT. Full variable domain (rest looked up from reference TRBV5-1 and TRBJ2-3): KAGVTQTPRYLIKTRGQQVTLSCSPISGHRSVSWYQQTPGQGLQFLFEYFSETQRNKGNFPGRFSGRQFSNSRSEMNVSTLELGDSALYLCASSSKRGGTDTQYFGPGTRLTVL.

This clonotype came up many times. This rearrangement joins TRBV6-5 to TRBJ1-2; perhaps TRBD1 as D (5 bases). CDR3 length: 13 residues. Trimming stripped 2 bases from V and 8 bases from J, with 12 bases between. CDR1 and CDR2 (germline): MNHEY, SVGAGI. DNA for the CDR3: TGTGCCAGCAGTTACGGGACGTTAAGGGGCTACACCTTC. It codes for CASSYGTLRGYTF.